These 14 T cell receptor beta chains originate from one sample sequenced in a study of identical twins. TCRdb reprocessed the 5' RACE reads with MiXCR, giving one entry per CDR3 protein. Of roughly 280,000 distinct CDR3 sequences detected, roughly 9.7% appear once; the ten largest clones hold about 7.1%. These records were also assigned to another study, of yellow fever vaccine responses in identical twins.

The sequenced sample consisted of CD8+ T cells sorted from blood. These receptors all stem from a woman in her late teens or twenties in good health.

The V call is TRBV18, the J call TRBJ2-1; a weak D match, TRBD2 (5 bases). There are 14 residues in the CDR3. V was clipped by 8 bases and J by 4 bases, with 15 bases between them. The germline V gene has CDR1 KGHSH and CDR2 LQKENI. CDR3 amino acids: CASGTRLYYNEQFF. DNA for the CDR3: TGTGCCAGCGGAACCAGACTATATTACAATGAGCAGTTCTTC. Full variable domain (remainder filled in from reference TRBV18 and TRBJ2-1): NAGVMQNPRHLVRRRGQEARLRCSPMKGHSHVYWYRQLPEEGLKFMVYLQKENIIDESGMPKERFSAEFPKEGPSILRIQQVVRGDSAAYFCASGTRLYYNEQFFGPGTRLTVL.

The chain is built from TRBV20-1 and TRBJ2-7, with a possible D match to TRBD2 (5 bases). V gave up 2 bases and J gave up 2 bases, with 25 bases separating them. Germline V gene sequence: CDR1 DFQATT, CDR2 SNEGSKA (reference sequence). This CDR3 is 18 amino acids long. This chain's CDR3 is CSARSRAGHRQGPYEQYF. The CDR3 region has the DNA TGCAGTGCTAGAAGCCGGGCGGGCCACCGCCAAGGTCCCTACGAGCAGTACTTC.

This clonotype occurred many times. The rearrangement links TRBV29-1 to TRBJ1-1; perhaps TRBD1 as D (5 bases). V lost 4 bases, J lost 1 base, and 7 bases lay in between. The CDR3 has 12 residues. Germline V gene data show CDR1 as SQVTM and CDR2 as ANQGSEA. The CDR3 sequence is CSVVQGNTEAFF. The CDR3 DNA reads TGCAGCGTTGTTCAGGGGAACACTGAAGCTTTCTTT.

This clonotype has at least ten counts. The CDR3 loop reads CASRRDSLQETQYF. The CDR3 DNA follows: TGTGCCAGCAGACGTGACAGCTTGCAAGAGACCCAGTACTTC. J is TRBJ2-5 and V is TRBV7-6, with D perhaps TRBD1 (5 bases). V gave up 6 bases and J gave up 2 bases, with 13 bases separating them. The CDR3 runs 14 residues. CDR1 SGHVS and CDR2 FNYEAQ come from the germline V gene. Full variable domain (remainder filled in from reference TRBV7-6 and TRBJ2-5): GAGVSQSPRYKVTKRGQDVALRCDPISGHVSLYWYRQALGQGPEFLTYFNYEAQQDKSGLPNDRFSAERPEGSISTLTIQRTEQRDSAMYRCASRRDSLQETQYFGPGTRLLVL.

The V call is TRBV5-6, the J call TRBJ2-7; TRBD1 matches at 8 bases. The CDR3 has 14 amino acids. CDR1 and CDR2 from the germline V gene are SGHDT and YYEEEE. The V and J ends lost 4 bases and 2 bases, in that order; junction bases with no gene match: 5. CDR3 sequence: CASSPTGVAYEQYF. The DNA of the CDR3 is TGTGCCAGCAGCCCGACAGGGGTGGCCTACGAGCAGTACTTC.

The CDR3 here is CASSLGAGIQYF. In DNA, the CDR3 is TGTGCCAGCAGTTTAGGTGCGGGCATTCAGTACTTC. The chain carries TRBV27 and TRBJ2-4; D is possibly TRBD2 (5 bases). Germline CDR1 MNHEY, CDR2 SMNVEV (reference sequence). V lost 2 bases and J 9 bases, leaving 8 bases between the germline ends. This CDR3 region has 12 residues.

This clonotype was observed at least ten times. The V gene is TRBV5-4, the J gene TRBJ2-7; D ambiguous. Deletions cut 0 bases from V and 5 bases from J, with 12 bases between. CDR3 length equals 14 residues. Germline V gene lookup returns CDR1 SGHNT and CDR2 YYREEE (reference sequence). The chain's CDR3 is CASSLVNQVHEQYF. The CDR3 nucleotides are TGTGCCAGCAGCTTGGTGAATCAAGTCCACGAGCAGTACTTC.

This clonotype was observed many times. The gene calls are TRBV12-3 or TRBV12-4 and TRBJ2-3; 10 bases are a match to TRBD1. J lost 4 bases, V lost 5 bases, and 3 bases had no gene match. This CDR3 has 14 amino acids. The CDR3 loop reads CASSTGTGADTQYF. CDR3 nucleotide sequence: TGTGCCAGCAGTACCGGGACAGGGGCAGATACGCAGTATTTT.

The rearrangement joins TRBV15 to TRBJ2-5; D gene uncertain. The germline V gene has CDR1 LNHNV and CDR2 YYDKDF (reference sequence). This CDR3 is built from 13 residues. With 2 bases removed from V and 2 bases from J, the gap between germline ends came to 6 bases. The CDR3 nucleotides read TGTGCCACCAGCAGATCAGAACAAGAGACCCAGTACTTC. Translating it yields CATSRSEQETQYF.

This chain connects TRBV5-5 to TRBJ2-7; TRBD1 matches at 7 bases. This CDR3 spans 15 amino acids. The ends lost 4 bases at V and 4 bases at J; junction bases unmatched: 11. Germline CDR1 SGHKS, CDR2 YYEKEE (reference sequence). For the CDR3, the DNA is TGTGCCAGCAGCCCCTCCGGGACAGAAACTTACGAGCAGTACTTC. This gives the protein CASSPSGTETYEQYF.

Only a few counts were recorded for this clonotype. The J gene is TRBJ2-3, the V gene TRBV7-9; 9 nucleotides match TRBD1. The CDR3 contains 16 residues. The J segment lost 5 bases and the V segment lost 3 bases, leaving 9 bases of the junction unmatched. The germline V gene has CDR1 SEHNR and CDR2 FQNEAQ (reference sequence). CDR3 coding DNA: TGTGCCAGCAGCTTTAAACAGGGGGCGATTGAAGATACGCAGTATTTT. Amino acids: CASSFKQGAIEDTQYF.

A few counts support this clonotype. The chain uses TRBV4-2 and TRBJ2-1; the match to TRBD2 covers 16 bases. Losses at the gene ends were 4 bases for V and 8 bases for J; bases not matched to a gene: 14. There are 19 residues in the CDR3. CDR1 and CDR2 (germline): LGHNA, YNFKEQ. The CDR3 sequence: CASSLSAGTSGRGSDEQFF. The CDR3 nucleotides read TGTGCCAGCAGCCTGTCCGCCGGGACTAGCGGGAGGGGGAGCGATGAGCAGTTCTTC.

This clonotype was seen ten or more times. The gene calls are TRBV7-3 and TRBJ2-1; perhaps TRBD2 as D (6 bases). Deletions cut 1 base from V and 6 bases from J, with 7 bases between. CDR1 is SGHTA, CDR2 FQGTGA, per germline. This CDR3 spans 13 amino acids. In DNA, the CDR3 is TGTGCCAGCAGCTTAAACGGGGGCAATGAGCAGTTCTTC. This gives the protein CASSLNGGNEQFF.

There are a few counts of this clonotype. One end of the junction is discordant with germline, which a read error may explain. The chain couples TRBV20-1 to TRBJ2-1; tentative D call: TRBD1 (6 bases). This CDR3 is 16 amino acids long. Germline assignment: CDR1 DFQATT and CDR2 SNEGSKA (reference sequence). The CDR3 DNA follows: TGCTGTGCTAGAGATCTGGTTGATCCCCAGGGGAGTGAGCAGTTCTTC. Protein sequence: CCARDLVDPQGSEQFF.